The rows below give T cell receptor beta chains drawn from one sample of a study of T cells in Graves' hyperthyroidism and ophthalmopathy. TCRdb re-called the multiplex PCR reads through MiXCR, storing one row per CDR3 protein. There are under 750,000 distinct CDR3 sequences in the sample; around 19% occur only once, and around 17% lies in the top ten. Sequenced sample: blood. The receptors stem from a woman aged 45-59 years with Graves' hyperthyroidism that later progressed to Graves' ophthalmopathy. CDR3s leave out the opening cysteine and the closing phenylalanine or tryptophan. The order of the fields is J gene, V gene, CDR3 protein.

TRBJ2-3,TRBV2,ASSESGPDTQY
TRBJ2-5,TRBV28,ASSFLMVRGRGRETQY
TRBJ1-1,TRBV6-1,ASSRPLAMNTEAF
TRBJ2-3,TRBV7-9,ASSPRDRWNTQY
TRBJ2-2,TRBV12-5,ASGLFQTLFTGELF
TRBJ2-2,TRBV6-1,ASTRTSRTGELF
TRBJ2-7,TRBV12-3/TRBV12-4,ASSPSRASGSYEQY
TRBJ2-3,TRBV9,ATSASGAGGTDTQY
TRBJ1-6,TRBV14,ASSQDVTFRGGQGSYNSPLH
TRBJ2-3,TRBV6-2/TRBV6-3,ASSNGPGTSTDTQY
TRBJ2-1,TRBV6-1,ASSYGAGNNEQF
TRBJ2-2,TRBV14,ASSQIHPTGELF
TRBJ2-5,TRBV7-8,ASSSRAQEETQY
TRBJ1-1,TRBV9,ASSVDRFTEAF
TRBJ1-2,TRBV6-6,ASSYTAIYGYT
TRBJ2-7,TRBV6-1,ASSRDYASYEQY
TRBJ2-5,TRBV29-1,SVEDHRDRGPGETQY
TRBJ2-3,TRBV5-1,ASTRTSGGTDTQY
TRBJ1-5,TRBV3-1,ASSQNRGVHQPQH
TRBJ1-5,TRBV7-9,ASSLVSRGASQPQH
TRBJ2-1,TRBV29-1,SVATPPGYNEQF
TRBJ2-1,TRBV7-2,ASSTDSVTYNEQF
TRBJ1-2,TRBV6-4,ASSEVRDRVKTGYGYT
TRBJ2-1,TRBV7-3,ASSLTGGWSSYNEQF
TRBJ2-5,TRBV6-2/TRBV6-3,ASSLPLAGKLIVETQY
TRBJ2-3,TRBV5-1,ASSLTGGPYTQY
TRBJ2-7,TRBV20-1,SAPGTGTYEQY
TRBJ2-4,TRBV7-9,ASSSDLAKNIQY